Listed here are 25 T cell receptor beta chains from one sample, sequenced in a study of cytomegalovirus exposure and HLA in healthy donors (dated by TCRdb to 2016 to 2017). The library was produced with the immunoSEQ multiplex PCR assay. A mixture of 60 forward primers for TCR Vbeta segments and 13 reverse primers for TCR Jbeta segments was used in the multiplex PCR. TCRdb obtained this table from immuneACCESS and retained in-frame rearrangements with V and J assigned. These tables miss some clones; where compared with another copy, unresolved V genes account for less than half of the shortfall, and the remainder is unexplained. In this sample the table shows 130,000 to 150,000 clones, around three quarters of which occur a single time. Of the sample, 6.5% to 7% is held by the ten largest clones. The material sequenced was PBMCs. The receptors were gathered from a man aged 35-49 years in good health and CMV-seropositive.

The rearrangement joins TRBV5-6 to TRBJ2-5; TRBD2 aligns across 9 bases. TRBJ2-7 matches the DNA end more closely, so the J call is doubtful. This CDR3 is built from 15 residues. Germline CDR1 and CDR2: SGHDT and YYEEEE. The CDR3 reads CASSLETSGFYEQYF. The CDR3 nucleotides read TGTGCCAGCAGCTTGGAGACTAGCGGTTTCTACGAGCAGTACTTC.

DNA for the CDR3: TGTGCCAGCAGCCCAAAGTACAGGGGGGCCTTCGGCGAGCAGTACTTC. It codes for CASSPKYRGAFGEQYF. V and J are TRBV5-4 and TRBJ2-7, with 8 bases fitting TRBD1. Germline V gives CDR1 SGHNT, CDR2 YYREEE (reference sequence). After removal of 4 bases from V and 6 bases from J, the junction contained 15 bases not matched to a gene. The CDR3 consists of 16 residues.

The rearrangement joins TRBV6-5 to TRBJ2-7; possibly TRBD2 for D (6 bases). Trimming took off 6 bases at V and 6 bases at J, with 15 bases between the two ends. This CDR3 has 13 amino acids. Germline V gives CDR1 MNHEY, CDR2 SVGAGI. The CDR3 sequence: CASRLGTLGEQYF. The CDR3 nucleotides read TGTGCCAGCAGACTTGGGACTTTGGGCGAGCAGTACTTC.

The CDR3 spells CASSGRGGAEAFF. The CDR3 DNA follows: TGTGCCAGCAGTGGGAGGGGAGGCGCTGAAGCTTTCTTT. The rearrangement joins TRBV6-1 to TRBJ1-1, with D maybe TRBD1 (5 bases). The CDR3 loop spans 13 amino acids. V was clipped by 4 bases and J by 6 bases, with 12 bases between them. Germline loops: CDR1 MNHNS, CDR2 SASEGT.

DNA for the CDR3: TGTGCCACGGTCGGGGAATTCTTT. Residues: CATVGEFF. V gene TRBV6-1 combines with J gene TRBJ1-1; D not certain. This CDR3 region has 8 residues. V was shortened by 10 bases and J by 14 bases, with 11 bases between the two germline ends. Looked up from germline, CDR1 is MNHNS and CDR2 is SASEGT.

This chain joins TRBV27 and TRBJ1-5, with D unresolved. Trimming took 5 bases from V and 2 from J, leaving 13 bases between them. The CDR3 loop spans 15 amino acids. Per the germline V gene, CDR1 is MNHEY and CDR2 is SMNVEV (reference sequence). The CDR3 spells CASSPEMGGNQPQHF. The DNA of the CDR3 is TGTGCCAGCAGTCCTGAAATGGGAGGCAATCAGCCCCAGCATTTT.

This clone has only a few counts. This chain links TRBV5-1 with TRBJ2-1; D not resolved. V lost 3 bases, J lost 0 bases, and 10 bases lay in between. The CDR3 extends over 15 amino acids. CDR1 and CDR2 (germline): SGHRS, YFSETQ. CDR3 DNA sequence: TGCGCCAGCAGCTCGGTATCTAGCTCCTACAATGAGCAGTTCTTC. Its protein product is CASSSVSSSYNEQFF.

The chain carries TRBV29-1 and TRBJ2-5, with 9 bases lining up with TRBD1. Judging by the DNA end, TRBJ2-7 fits better; the J call may be wrong. The CDR3 runs 14 residues. Germline CDR1 is SQVTM and CDR2 is ANQGSEA. As DNA, the CDR3 is TGCAGCGTTGGCTCGGGACAGGGTAGGGACGAGCAGTACTTC. Translated: CSVGSGQGRDEQYF.

The chain links TRBV4-3 to TRBJ1-3; D call uncertain. With 1 base removed from V and 4 bases from J, the gap between germline ends came to 11 bases. CDR3 size: 15 residues. CDR1 is LGHNA, CDR2 YSLEER, per germline. The CDR3 coding sequence is TGCGCCAGCAGCCAAGTTTCAGGAGGGGGAAACACCATATATTTT. This sequence encodes CASSQVSGGGNTIYF.

V and J are TRBV5-6 and TRBJ1-1, with a weak D call TRBD1 (5 bases). The germline CDR1 and CDR2 sequences are SGHDT and YYEEEE. The CDR3 is 14 amino acids. Deletions cut 7 bases from V and 6 bases from J, with 19 bases between. As DNA, the CDR3 is TGTGCCAGCGCCCCAGGTGGCAGGGTAGCTGAAGCTTTCTTT. Its translation is CASAPGGRVAEAFF.

The CDR3, as DNA: TGTGCCAGCAGTTCCCGGGGGTTTTGGACAGATACGCAGTATTTT. This encodes CASSSRGFWTDTQYF. This chain joins TRBV6-6 and TRBJ2-3; the D gene is possibly TRBD2 (6 bases). The germline V gene has CDR1 MNHNY and CDR2 SVGAGI (reference sequence). The CDR3 has 15 residues. Deletions cut 4 bases from V and 3 bases from J, with 14 bases between.

V and J are TRBV4-2 and TRBJ1-5; 9 nucleotides match TRBD1. V lost 4 bases, J lost 8 bases, and 15 bases stayed unmatched. Germline CDR1 is LGHNA and CDR2 is YNFKEQ. The CDR3 loop spans 17 amino acids. The CDR3, as DNA: TGTGCCAGCAGCCCTGGACAGGGGACGGGAGTCGGGAAGCCCCAGCATTTT. Protein: CASSPGQGTGVGKPQHF.

The chain is built from TRBV10-3 and TRBJ2-5, with a tentative D call TRBD2 (7 bases). V shed 5 bases and J shed 1 base, with 14 bases lying between them. The CDR3 sequence is 15 residues long. CDR1 and CDR2 from the germline V gene are ENHRY and SYGVKD. CDR3 DNA: TGTGCCATCAGTAGAGGGGGGGGTGGCCAAGAGACCCAGTACTTC. It yields the protein CAISRGGGGQETQYF.

The J gene is TRBJ1-6, the V gene TRBV27; D possibly corresponds to TRBD1 (5 bases). This CDR3 spans 15 amino acids. V was trimmed by 3 bases and J by 8 bases, leaving 14 bases between them. Per germline, CDR1 MNHEY and CDR2 SMNVEV (reference sequence). The chain's CDR3 is CASSFYKARDSPLHF. Written as DNA, the CDR3 is TGTGCCAGCAGTTTTTATAAAGCCAGGGATTCACCCCTCCACTTT.

Only one count was recorded for this clone. This chain joins TRBV7-9 and TRBJ2-7, with 8 bases identical to TRBD2. CDR3 length: 16 amino acids. V lost 1 base, J lost 0 bases, and 5 bases stayed unmatched. Germline lookup yields CDR1 SEHNR and CDR2 FQNEAQ (reference sequence). This chain's CDR3 is CASSLGLAFGSYEQYF. Here the CDR3 DNA reads TGTGCCAGCAGCTTAGGACTAGCGTTTGGCTCCTACGAGCAGTACTTC.

CDR3 residues: CASSRGGQPNTGELFF. The CDR3 nucleotides are TGTGCCAGCAGCCGTGGGGGACAGCCGAACACCGGGGAGCTGTTTTTT. This chain uses TRBV9 with TRBJ2-2, with 7 bases identical to TRBD1. Per the germline V gene, CDR1 is SGDLS and CDR2 is YYNGEE. CDR3 size: 16 residues. Germline trimming cut 4 bases from V and 0 bases from J; bases unmatched to any gene: 6.

The CDR3 DNA is TGTGCCAGCAGTGCCCAGGGGGCAAGTACGCAGTATTTT. It codes for CASSAQGASTQYF. This chain links TRBV25-1 with TRBJ2-3; 8 bases align to TRBD1. There are 13 residues in the CDR3. Trimming took 4 bases from V and 8 from J; bases not matched to a gene: 5. CDR1 and CDR2 (germline): MGHDK, SYGVNS.

The rearrangement uses TRBV19 and TRBJ1-4, with D maybe TRBD1 (5 bases). The CDR3 is 14 amino acids. With 5 bases removed from V and 0 bases from J, the gap between germline ends came to 7 bases. Germline CDR1 LNHDA, CDR2 SQIVND (reference sequence). CDR3 sequence: CASSPTATNEKLFF. CDR3 bases: TGTGCCAGTAGTCCGACAGCAACTAATGAAAAACTGTTTTTT.

V gene TRBV5-4 combines with J gene TRBJ2-3, with D possibly TRBD1 on 6 matching bases. Germline lookup yields CDR1 SGHNT and CDR2 YYREEE (reference sequence). The germline V and J ends were trimmed by 4 bases and 0 bases, with 12 bases remaining between them. The CDR3 extends over 15 amino acids. As DNA, the CDR3 is TGTGCCAGCAGCCGTCGACAGGAAAGCACAGATACGCAGTATTTT. The encoded protein is CASSRRQESTDTQYF.

The chain is built from TRBV13 and TRBJ1-2, with D possibly TRBD1 on 6 matching bases. CDR1 and CDR2 (germline): PRHDT, FYEKMQ (reference sequence). The germline V and J ends were trimmed by 5 bases and 8 bases, with 21 bases remaining between them. The CDR3 is 15 residues long. This CDR3 reads CASSLRGGPSRGYTF. DNA of the CDR3: TGTGCCAGCAGCCTGCGAGGGGGTCCATCGAGGGGCTACACCTTC.

V and J are TRBV27 and TRBJ2-1, with TRBD1 matching 7 bases. Germline V gene data show CDR1 as MNHEY and CDR2 as SMNVEV (reference sequence). This CDR3 comprises 15 residues. V shed 5 bases and J 4 bases; nucleotides not matched to a gene: 8. CDR3 nucleotide sequence: TGTGCCAGCAGTCTGACAGGGTTACGTTACAATGAGCAGTTCTTC. The encoded protein is CASSLTGLRYNEQFF.

This clone was counted between two and nine times. This sequence joins TRBV27 and TRBJ1-2; a weak D match, TRBD1 (6 bases). The germline gives CDR1 MNHEY, CDR2 SMNVEV (reference sequence). Trimming removed 4 bases from V and 4 bases from J, with 13 bases in between. The CDR3 length is 14 residues. In DNA, the CDR3 is TGTGCCAGCAGTTCGACAGGCGTTGGCTATGGCTACACCTTC. This gives the protein CASSSTGVGYGYTF.

This chain joins TRBV6-1 and TRBJ2-3; 13 positions agree with TRBD2. The junction had 2 bases not matched to a gene; V was cut back by 5 bases and J by 3 bases. The CDR3 contains 15 residues. CDR1 is MNHNS, CDR2 SASEGT, per germline. This CDR3 reads CASSKTSGGTDTQYF. CDR3 bases: TGTGCCAGCAGTAAGACTAGCGGGGGGACAGATACGCAGTATTTT.

This clone showed up just a few times. The chain employs TRBV7-2 and TRBJ2-7; D ambiguous. CDR3 length: 15 residues. V dropped 2 bases and J dropped 1 base, with 12 bases sitting between them. Germline values: CDR1 SGHTA, CDR2 FQGNSA. In DNA, the CDR3 is TGTGCCAGCAGCTTATATGCGGCCAGTTCCTACGAGCAGTACTTC. As protein: CASSLYAASSYEQYF.

Here the CDR3 reads CASSIVRTGQEKLFF. As DNA, the CDR3 is TGTGCCAGTAGTATAGTGAGAACAGGGCAGGAAAAACTGTTTTTT. The chain recombines TRBV19 with TRBJ1-4; D is possibly TRBD1 (6 bases). Per germline, CDR1 LNHDA and CDR2 SQIVND (reference sequence). Trimming cost V 1 base and J 8 bases, with 14 bases left between them. This CDR3 is built from 15 residues.